These 13 T cell receptor beta chains were all obtained from the same sample, sequenced in a study of OX40 agonist ivuxolimab in advanced cancers. This table comes from immunoSEQ multiplex PCR, and its TCRdb copy is limited to in-frame clones, with some not included. The sample contains about 94,000 clones, about nine tenths of which appear only once. This sample comprised CD4+ or CD8+ T cells sorted from blood, obtained in a trial of the OX40 agonist ivuxolimab. These receptors were taken from an adult with an advanced solid tumor such as melanoma, head and neck, liver or kidney cancer.

The chain couples TRBV28 to TRBJ2-2, with 11 bases matching TRBD2. Germline assignment: CDR1 MDHEN and CDR2 SYDVKM. The V gene end was trimmed by 8 bases and the J gene end by 6 bases; junction bases not matched to a gene: 17. This CDR3 is 18 amino acids long. CDR3 loop: CASSPAGLAGTKAGELFF. In DNA form, the CDR3 reads TGTGCCAGCTCCCCTGCAGGACTAGCGGGCACGAAAGCCGGGGAGCTGTTTTTT.

This chain connects TRBV14 to TRBJ2-5; D might be TRBD1 (6 bases). This CDR3 comprises 14 residues. Trimming pared 5 bases from V and 4 bases from J, leaving 14 bases between. Per the germline V gene, CDR1 is SGHDN and CDR2 is FVKESK. The CDR3 DNA follows: TGTGCCAGCAGCGTCCAGGGGCGCAGAGAGACCCAGTACTTC. Its translation: CASSVQGRRETQYF.

The chain carries TRBV5-8 and TRBJ2-2, with 7 bases fitting TRBD1. V lost 0 bases, J lost 3 bases, and 2 bases stayed unmatched. Germline V gene sequence: CDR1 SGHTS, CDR2 YDEGEE. The CDR3 is 15 amino acids. CDR3 nucleotides: TGTGCCAGCAGCTTGGAGACAGGGTACACCGGGGAGCTGTTTTTT. Translating it yields CASSLETGYTGELFF.

This chain links TRBV7-9 with TRBJ2-7; TRBD2 matches at 12 bases. With V trimmed by 5 bases and J by 3 bases, 8 bases remained unmatched. The CDR3 contains 16 residues. CDR1 and CDR2 from the germline V gene are SEHNR and FQNEAQ (reference sequence). The chain's CDR3 is CASSHPGTSGLYEQYF. The CDR3 DNA is TGTGCCAGCAGCCACCCAGGGACTAGCGGGCTCTACGAGCAGTACTTC. The full variable domain, with the rest looked up from reference TRBV7-9 and TRBJ2-7, is DTGVSQNPRHKITKRGQNVTFRCDPISEHNRLYWYRQTLGQGPEFLTYFQNEAQLEKSRLLSDRFSAERPKGSFSTLEIQRTEQGDSAMYLCASSHPGTSGLYEQYFGPGTRLTVT.

The sample holds one count of this clone. This rearrangement joins TRBV27 to TRBJ2-2, with D perhaps TRBD2 (6 bases). This CDR3 spans 16 amino acids. V was clipped by 3 bases and J by 5 bases, with 16 bases between them. CDR1 MNHEY and CDR2 SMNVEV come from the germline V gene (reference sequence). CDR3 coding DNA: TGTGCCAGCAGTTTGCGGGGAGTTCTCTGGACCGGGGAGCTGTTTTTT. Protein sequence: CASSLRGVLWTGELFF.

In its sample, this clone is medium-sized. The chain couples TRBV19 to TRBJ1-4; TRBD1 is a possible D gene (5 bases). The germline gives CDR1 LNHDA, CDR2 SQIVND (reference sequence). V lost 0 bases and J lost 1, with 9 bases in between. This CDR3 is built from 16 residues. This CDR3 reads CASSIDRGGTNEKLFF. CDR3 DNA sequence: TGTGCCAGTAGTATAGATAGGGGCGGAACTAATGAAAAACTGTTTTTT.

The chain is built from TRBV29-1 and TRBJ2-2, with TRBD1 as a possible D gene (5 bases). CDR1 is SQVTM, CDR2 ANQGSEA, per germline. The CDR3 is 15 residues long. V shed 1 base and J shed 2 bases, with 11 bases lying between them. CDR3 sequence reads: CSVEGSRENTGELFF. The DNA of the CDR3 is TGCAGCGTTGAAGGTTCCAGGGAAAACACCGGGGAGCTGTTTTTT.

The rearrangement links TRBV9 to TRBJ2-2; tentative D call: TRBD1 (5 bases). The CDR3 sequence is 15 residues long. CDR1 and CDR2 from the germline V gene are SGDLS and YYNGEE. Trimming removed 0 bases from V and 5 bases from J, with 11 bases in between. The CDR3 spells CASSVGGWMTGELFF. The CDR3 nucleotides are TGTGCCAGCAGCGTAGGGGGCTGGATGACCGGGGAGCTGTTTTTT.

The V gene is TRBV10-1, the J gene TRBJ2-3, with no clear D. The CDR3 has 15 amino acids. The V end was cut by 3 bases, the J end by 2 bases, with 12 bases between. Germline V gene data show CDR1 as WNHNN and CDR2 as SYGVQD (reference sequence). CDR3 sequence (DNA): TGCGCCAGCAGTGAATACGTGGGGATCACAGATACGCAGTATTTT. As protein: CASSEYVGITDTQYF.

The chain links TRBV29-1 to TRBJ2-2; maybe TRBD2 (5 bases). CDR1 and CDR2 from the germline V gene are SQVTM and ANQGSEA. The ends were cut back, 5 bases at V and 2 bases at J, with 12 bases in the middle. The CDR3 sequence is 14 residues long. CDR3 nucleotides: TGCAGCGTTCAACTAGGAGTCAACACCGGGGAGCTGTTTTTT. This encodes CSVQLGVNTGELFF.

The chain employs TRBV19 and TRBJ1-4, with D hard to call. The CDR3 length is 13 residues. The germline V gene encodes CDR1 LNHDA and CDR2 SQIVND (reference sequence). With 5 bases removed from V and 5 bases from J, the gap between germline ends came to 9 bases. In DNA form, the CDR3 reads TGTGCCAGTAGTCTGGATGAAAATGAAAAACTGTTTTTT. Amino acid sequence: CASSLDENEKLFF. The full variable domain, with the rest looked up from reference TRBV19 and TRBJ1-4, is DGGITQSPKYLFRKEGQNVTLSCEQNLNHDAMYWYRQDPGQGLRLIYYSQIVNDFQKGDIAEGYSVSREKKESFPLTVTSAQKNPTAFYLCASSLDENEKLFFGSGTQLSVL.

The rearrangement uses TRBV19 and TRBJ1-5; D may be TRBD1 (6 bases). V lost 1 base to trimming and J lost 2 bases, with 12 bases between them. CDR1 and CDR2 (germline): LNHDA, SQIVND (reference sequence). There are 16 residues in the CDR3. CDR3 sequence: CASSIGGRLGNQPQHF. The DNA of the CDR3 is TGTGCCAGTAGTATAGGGGGGCGGTTGGGCAATCAGCCCCAGCATTTT. Supplemented by reference TRBV19 and TRBJ1-5, the full variable domain reads DGGITQSPKYLFRKEGQNVTLSCEQNLNHDAMYWYRQDPGQGLRLIYYSQIVNDFQKGDIAEGYSVSREKKESFPLTVTSAQKNPTAFYLCASSIGGRLGNQPQHFGDGTRLSIL.

This chain uses TRBV30 with TRBJ2-3; tentatively, D is TRBD1 or TRBD2 (6 bases each). V was shortened by 3 bases and J by 2 bases, with 15 bases between the two germline ends. CDR1 is GTSNPN, CDR2 SVGIG, per germline (reference sequence). The CDR3 loop spans 15 amino acids. The CDR3 sequence is CAWSLKRGVTDTQYF. DNA of the CDR3: TGTGCCTGGAGCCTAAAGAGGGGGGTCACAGATACGCAGTATTTT. The whole variable domain, filled in from reference TRBV30 and TRBJ2-3, reads SQTIHQWPATLVQPVGSPLSLECTVEGTSNPNLYWYRQAAGRGLQLLFYSVGIGQISSEVPQNLSASRPQDRQFILSSKKLLLSDSGFYLCAWSLKRGVTDTQYFGPGTRLTVL.